This TCR beta chain was sequenced during a study of shared clonotypes between healthy human individuals. The germline gives CDR1 SGHAT, CDR2 FQNNGV. Deletions cut 5 bases from V and 0 bases from J, with 11 bases between. The CDR3 runs 15 residues. The assay was run at deep level. Several immunoSEQ plates held equal portions of the genomic DNA taken from each subset. Template for every sorted-subset replicate PCR totaled about 0.2 ug DNA, approximately 30,000 T cell genomes. The protocol was immunoSEQ multiplex PCR, while the TCRdb copy is restricted to in-frame clones and leaves out a portion. This sample has about 2.1 million clones, with over 85% found just once. In the naive CD8 group, cells lacked CD45RO and were positively selected for CCR7, so terminally differentiated effector memory CD45RA+ cells were left out. Donors were healthy HIV-negative adults without recent acute infections or vaccinations.

This TCR came from a man aged 18 to 29 in good health. Some clones in this sample may be carry-over from other donors' samples. The chain carries TRBV11-2 and TRBJ1-3, with D unclear. Sequenced input: naive CD8+ T cells from PBMCs. In nucleotides, the CDR3 is TGTGCCAGCAGCGCACAACAGAACTCTGGAAACACCATATATTTT. It encodes CASSAQQNSGNTIYF. The complete variable domain, with remaining parts taken from reference TRBV11-2 and TRBJ1-3, reads EAGVAQSPRYKIIEKRQSVAFWCNPISGHATLYWYQQILGQGPKLLIQFQNNGVVDDSQLPKDRFSAERLKGVDSTLKIQPAKLEDSAVYLCASSAQQNSGNTIYFGEGSWLTVV.